One sample yielded the 20 T cell receptor beta chains listed below, sequenced in a study of memory CD4+ T cells and cytomegalovirus serostatus. Data came from immunoSEQ multiplex PCR; TCRdb stores just in-frame clones and leaves some out. The sample shows 45,000 to 50,000 clones, 60% to 85% of them seen only once. Single viable CD3+CD4+CD8-CD45RO+ cells were sorted as the memory CD4+ T cells. The sequencing sample was made of memory CD4+ T cells from blood. The receptors were sampled from an adult in good health and CMV-seronegative.

The V call is TRBV11-2, the J call TRBJ2-1; no clear D. Germline V gives CDR1 SGHAT, CDR2 FQNNGV. The V end lost 5 bases, the J end lost 3 bases, and 11 bases lay between the germline ends. The length of the CDR3 is 14 residues. The CDR3 region is CASSLMGFYNEQFF. CDR3 nucleotide sequence: TGTGCCAGCAGCCTAATGGGTTTCTACAATGAGCAGTTCTTC.

Judged by abundance, this clone is medium-sized. V gene TRBV7-3 combines with J gene TRBJ2-2; 7 bases map to TRBD1. The CDR3 has 16 amino acids. V shed 0 bases and J 6 bases; nucleotides not matched to a gene: 7. CDR1 SGHTA and CDR2 FQGTGA come from the germline V gene. CDR3: CASSLTTGPQPGELFF. The CDR3 DNA is TGTGCCAGCAGCTTAACGACAGGGCCACAGCCCGGGGAGCTGTTTTTT.

J is TRBJ2-4 and V is TRBV6-6; 8 bases map to TRBD1. The V gene end was trimmed by 0 bases and the J gene end by 7 bases; junction bases not matched to a gene: 5. CDR1 is MNHNY and CDR2 is SVGAGI in the germline V gene (reference sequence). This CDR3 contains 15 residues. The CDR3 sequence: CASSYSRDRGNIQYF. The CDR3, as DNA: TGTGCCAGCAGTTACTCAAGAGACAGGGGCAACATTCAGTACTTC.

This clone occurred a few times. The chain links TRBV11-3 to TRBJ2-1; tentative D call: TRBD1 (6 bases). Trimming stripped 5 bases from V and 6 bases from J, with 8 bases between. This CDR3 contains 12 residues. CDR1 and CDR2 from the germline V gene are SGHNT and YENEEA. CDR3: CASSMDSNEQFF. The CDR3 DNA follows: TGTGCCAGCAGCATGGACAGCAATGAGCAGTTCTTC.

The chain is built from TRBV7-2 and TRBJ2-2; TRBD2 aligns across 8 bases. V gave up 4 bases and J gave up 7 bases; unmatched junction bases: 11. The CDR3 runs to 16 residues. Germline CDR1 reads SGHTA; CDR2 reads FQGNSA. This CDR3 is CASSSVPGGQGGELFF. CDR3 bases: TGTGCCAGCAGCTCTGTCCCGGGGGGGCAGGGCGGGGAGCTGTTTTTT. The whole variable domain, remainder taken from reference TRBV7-2 and TRBJ2-2, is GAGVSQSPSNKVTEKGKDVELRCDPISGHTALYWYRQSLGQGLEFLIYFQGNSAPDKSGLPSDRFSAERTGGSVSTLTIQRTQQEDSAVYLCASSSVPGGQGGELFFGEGSRLTVL.

J is TRBJ2-7 and V is TRBV30; 10 bases are shared with TRBD1. Germline loops: CDR1 GTSNPN, CDR2 SVGIG (reference sequence). CDR3 length: 14 residues. The V gene end was trimmed by 0 bases and the J gene end by 2 bases; junction bases not matched to a gene: 1. CDR3 residues: CAWSVGTGAYEQYF. The CDR3 bases are TGTGCCTGGAGTGTAGGGACAGGGGCCTACGAGCAGTACTTC.

This chain joins TRBV30 and TRBJ1-2; TRBD1 is a possible D gene (5 bases). V shed 4 bases and J shed 6 bases, with 15 bases lying between them. Germline V gene lookup returns CDR1 GTSNPN and CDR2 SVGIG (reference sequence). The CDR3 is 13 amino acids. Here the CDR3 reads CAWNRGSANGYTF. The CDR3 DNA sequence: TGTGCCTGGAATCGGGGGTCGGCGAATGGCTACACCTTC.

This clone was seen just once. Compared with germline, one end of the junction differs, possibly owing to a read error. This chain links TRBV6-1 with TRBJ1-2; 7 nucleotides align to TRBD1. CDR3 length: 15 residues. Per germline, CDR1 MNHNS and CDR2 SASEGT. CDR3 residues: CASRGGGDRFYSYTF. The CDR3 nucleotides read TGTGCCAGCAGGGGAGGGGGGGACAGATTCTATAGCTACACCTTC.

The V and J genes are TRBV15 and TRBJ2-5; 7 nucleotides line up with TRBD2. The J segment lost 5 bases and the V segment lost 0 bases, leaving 3 bases of the junction unmatched. CDR1 LNHNV and CDR2 YYDKDF come from the germline V gene (reference sequence). The CDR3 length is 14 residues. The CDR3 sequence: CATSRDLAAETQYF. The CDR3 DNA reads TGTGCCACCAGCAGAGATCTAGCGGCGGAGACCCAGTACTTC.

This chain joins TRBV6-1 and TRBJ2-1; TRBD2 matches at 8 bases. CDR1 and CDR2 (germline): MNHNS, SASEGT. The CDR3 is 14 amino acids. Germline trimming cut 5 bases from V and 6 bases from J; bases unmatched to any gene: 6. CDR3 DNA sequence: TGTGCCAGCAGTACGGGGGGGCCGGGCAATGAGCAGTTCTTC. Amino acids: CASSTGGPGNEQFF.

The chain joins TRBV7-8 to TRBJ2-3; unclear D gene. The CDR3 contains 12 residues. CDR1 SGHVS and CDR2 FQNEAQ come from the germline V gene. CDR3 in amino acids: CGNDPSTDTQYF. CDR3 sequence (DNA): TGTGGGAACGATCCTAGCACAGATACGCAGTATTTT.

The rearrangement joins TRBV7-2 to TRBJ1-2; 9 positions agree with TRBD1. The ends lost 2 bases at V and 8 bases at J; junction bases unmatched: 9. This CDR3 is 15 amino acids long. Germline values: CDR1 SGHTA, CDR2 FQGNSA. The CDR3 region has the DNA TGTGCCAGCAGCTTAATGGGACAGGGAGGAGGAGGCTACACCTTC. This gives the protein CASSLMGQGGGGYTF.

The chain combines TRBV30 with TRBJ2-2, with 11 bases matching TRBD1. Germline V CDR1 and CDR2: GTSNPN, SVGIG (reference sequence). Trimming took 1 base from V and 6 from J; bases not matched to a gene: 7. The CDR3 sequence is 16 residues long. CDR3 region: CAWSARDRGVAGELFF. In DNA, the CDR3 is TGTGCCTGGAGTGCCCGGGACAGGGGGGTAGCCGGGGAGCTGTTTTTT.

This chain uses TRBV2 with TRBJ1-4; no clear D. V was cut by 2 bases and J by 0 bases, with 7 bases left in between. CDR1 and CDR2 from the germline V gene are SNHLY and FYNNEI. The length of the CDR3 is 15 residues. DNA for the CDR3: TGTGCCAGCAGTGAAAATGGCGCAACTAATGAAAAACTGTTTTTT. Protein: CASSENGATNEKLFF. The full variable domain, rest sourced from reference TRBV2 and TRBJ1-4, is EPEVTQTPSHQVTQMGQEVILRCVPISNHLYFYWYRQILGQKVEFLVSFYNNEISEKSEIFDDQFSVERPDGSNFTLKIRSTKLEDSAMYFCASSENGATNEKLFFGSGTQLSVL.

V gene TRBV14 combines with J gene TRBJ2-7; D is uncertain. The CDR3 has 13 amino acids. Trimming left V 2 bases short and J 3 bases short, with 8 bases between. The V gene's germline CDR1 is SGHDN and CDR2 FVKESK. The CDR3 region is CASSQQMGYEQYF. Here the CDR3 DNA reads TGTGCCAGCAGCCAACAAATGGGCTACGAGCAGTACTTC.

The V gene is TRBV7-2, the J gene TRBJ2-5; tentative D call: TRBD2 (6 bases). The CDR3 length is 14 residues. Germline CDR1 reads SGHTA; CDR2 reads FQGNSA. V lost 1 base and J 4 bases, leaving 10 bases between the germline ends. The CDR3 spells CASSLGGAAETQYF. The CDR3 nucleotides are TGTGCCAGCAGCTTAGGCGGGGCGGCAGAGACCCAGTACTTC.

The V and J genes are TRBV7-2 and TRBJ1-4; D is unclear. From germline, CDR1 is SGHTA and CDR2 FQGNSA. With 1 base removed from V and 2 bases from J, the gap between germline ends came to 8 bases. CDR3 length equals 15 residues. The CDR3, as DNA: TGTGCCAGCAGCTTAGGTTTTAGGACTAATGAAAAACTGTTTTTT. Protein product: CASSLGFRTNEKLFF.

This clone was observed a handful of times. The chain employs TRBV7-2 and TRBJ1-2, with TRBD1 identical over 9 bases. The CDR3 totals 16 residues. The germline V gene has CDR1 SGHTA and CDR2 FQGNSA. Losses at the gene ends were 5 bases for V and 0 bases for J; bases not matched to a gene: 7. CDR3 DNA sequence: TGTGCCAGCAGCAAGGGACAGGGTTCGGCTAACTATGGCTACACCTTC. Translating gives CASSKGQGSANYGYTF.

The J gene is TRBJ1-5, the V gene TRBV2, with TRBD1 matching 11 bases. V trimming: 4 bases; J trimming: 7 bases; junction bases outside the gene matches: 9. The CDR3 loop spans 16 amino acids. CDR1 and CDR2 (germline): SNHLY, FYNNEI. The CDR3 protein is CASSGTGGDFGQPQHF. CDR3 in DNA: TGTGCCAGCAGTGGGACAGGGGGCGACTTTGGCCAGCCCCAGCATTTT.

This clone was counted between two and nine times. One junction end does not reproduce the germline sequence, and a read error may be involved. This chain uses TRBV11-2 with TRBJ2-3; the D is unclear. There are 11 residues in the CDR3. CDR1 is SGHAT and CDR2 is FQNNGV in the germline V gene. CDR3 coding DNA: TGTGCCAGCGGCTTCACAGATACGCAGTATTTT. Its protein is CASGFTDTQYF. Based on the CDR3 plus reference TRBV11-2 and TRBJ2-3, the full variable domain is EAGVAQSPRYKIIEKRQSVAFWCNPISGHATLYWYQQILGQGPKLLIQFQNNGVVDDSQLPKDRFSAERLKGVDSTLKIQPAKLEDSAVYLCASGFTDTQYFGPGTRLTVL.